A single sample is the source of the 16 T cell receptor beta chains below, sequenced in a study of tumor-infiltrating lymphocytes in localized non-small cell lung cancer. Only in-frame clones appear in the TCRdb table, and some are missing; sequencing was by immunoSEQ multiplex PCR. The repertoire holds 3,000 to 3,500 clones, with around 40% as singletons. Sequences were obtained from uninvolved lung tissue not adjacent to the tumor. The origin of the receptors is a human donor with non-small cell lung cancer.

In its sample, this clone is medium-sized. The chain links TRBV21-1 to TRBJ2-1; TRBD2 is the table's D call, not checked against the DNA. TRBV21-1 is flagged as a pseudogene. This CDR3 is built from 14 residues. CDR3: CASRPSGGLNEQFF. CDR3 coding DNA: TGTGCCAGCAGGCCTAGCGGGGGGCTCAATGAGCAGTTCTTC.

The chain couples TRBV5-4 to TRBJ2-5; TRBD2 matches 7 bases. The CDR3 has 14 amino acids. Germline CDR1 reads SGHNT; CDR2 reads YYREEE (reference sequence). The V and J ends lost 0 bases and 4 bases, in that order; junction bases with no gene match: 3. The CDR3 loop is CASSLGLAAETQYF. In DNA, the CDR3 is TGTGCCAGCAGCTTGGGACTAGCAGCAGAGACCCAGTACTTC.

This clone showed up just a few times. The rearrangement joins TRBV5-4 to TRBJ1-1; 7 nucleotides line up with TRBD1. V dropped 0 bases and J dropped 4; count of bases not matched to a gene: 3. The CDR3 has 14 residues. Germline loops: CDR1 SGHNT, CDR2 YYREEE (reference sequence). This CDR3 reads CASSLEQGLTEAFF. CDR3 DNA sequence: TGTGCCAGCAGCTTGGAACAGGGGCTCACTGAAGCTTTCTTT.

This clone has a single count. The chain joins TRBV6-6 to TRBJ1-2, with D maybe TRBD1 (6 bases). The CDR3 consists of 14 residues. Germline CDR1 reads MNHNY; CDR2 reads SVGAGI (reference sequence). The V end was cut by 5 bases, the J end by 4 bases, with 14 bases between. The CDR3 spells CASSRSSGVYGYTF. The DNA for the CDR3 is TGTGCCAGCAGTCGCAGCTCAGGGGTCTATGGCTACACCTTC.

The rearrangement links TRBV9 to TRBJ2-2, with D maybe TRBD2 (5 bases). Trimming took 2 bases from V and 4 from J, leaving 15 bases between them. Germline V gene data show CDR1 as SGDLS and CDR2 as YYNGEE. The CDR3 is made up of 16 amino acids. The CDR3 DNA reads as TGTGCCAGCAGCGTTCAATCGGCGGGCGGCACCGGGGAGCTGTTTTTT. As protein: CASSVQSAGGTGELFF.

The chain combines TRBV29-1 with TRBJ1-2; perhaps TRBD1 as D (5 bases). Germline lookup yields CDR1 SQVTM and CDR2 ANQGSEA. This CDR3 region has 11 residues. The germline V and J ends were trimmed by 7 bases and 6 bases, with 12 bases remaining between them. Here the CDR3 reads CSAIAGNGYTF. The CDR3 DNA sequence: TGCAGCGCAATAGCAGGGAATGGCTACACCTTC.

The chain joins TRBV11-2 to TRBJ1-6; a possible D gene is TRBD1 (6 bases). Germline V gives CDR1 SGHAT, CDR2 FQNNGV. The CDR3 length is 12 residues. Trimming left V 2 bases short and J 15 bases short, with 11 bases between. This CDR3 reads CASSLTGLNLHF. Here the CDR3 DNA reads TGTGCCAGCAGCTTAACAGGGCTTAACCTCCACTTT.

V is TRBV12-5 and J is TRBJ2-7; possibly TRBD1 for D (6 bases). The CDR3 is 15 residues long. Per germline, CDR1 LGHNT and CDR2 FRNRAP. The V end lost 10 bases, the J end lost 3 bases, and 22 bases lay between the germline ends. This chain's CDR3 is CAIPTRGLVGYEQYV. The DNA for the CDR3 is TGTGCTATTCCAACAAGGGGGTTGGTGGGCTACGAGCAGTACGTC.

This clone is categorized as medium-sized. The CDR3 here is CASSQGLAREQYF. CDR3 nucleotide sequence: TGCGCCAGCAGCCAAGGACTAGCGAGAGAGCAGTACTTC. V usage is TRBV4-3 and J usage is TRBJ2-7; 8 nucleotides match TRBD2. The length of the CDR3 is 13 residues. Germline V lookup: CDR1 LGHNA, CDR2 YSLEER. With V trimmed by 1 base and J by 7 bases, 3 bases remained unmatched.

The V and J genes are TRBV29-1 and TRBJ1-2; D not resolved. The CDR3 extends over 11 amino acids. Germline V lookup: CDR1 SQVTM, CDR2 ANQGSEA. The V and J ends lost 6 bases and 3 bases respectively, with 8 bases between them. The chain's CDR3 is CSVRVDYGYTF. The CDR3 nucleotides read TGCAGCGTCCGAGTGGACTATGGCTACACCTTC.

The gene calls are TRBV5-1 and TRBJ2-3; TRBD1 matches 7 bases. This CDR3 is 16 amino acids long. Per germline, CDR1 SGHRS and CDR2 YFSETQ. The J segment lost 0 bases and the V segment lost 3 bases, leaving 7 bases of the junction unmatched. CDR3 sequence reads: CASSSGTDQSTDTQYF. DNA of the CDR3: TGCGCCAGCAGCTCCGGGACAGACCAAAGCACAGATACGCAGTATTTT.

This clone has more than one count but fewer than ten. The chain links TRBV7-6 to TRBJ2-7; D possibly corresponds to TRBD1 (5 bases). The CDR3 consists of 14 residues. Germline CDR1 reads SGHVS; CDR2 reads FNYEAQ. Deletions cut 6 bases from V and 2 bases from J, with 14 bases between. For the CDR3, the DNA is TGTGCCAGCAGTTTGGGGCCGTCGACCTACGAGCAGTACTTC. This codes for CASSLGPSTYEQYF.

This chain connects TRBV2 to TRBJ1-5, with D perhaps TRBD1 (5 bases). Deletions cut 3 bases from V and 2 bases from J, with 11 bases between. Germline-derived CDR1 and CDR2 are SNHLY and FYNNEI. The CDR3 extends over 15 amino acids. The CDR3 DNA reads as TGTGCCAGCAGTGATTGGGGGGGTGGCAATCAGCCCCAGCATTTT. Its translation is CASSDWGGGNQPQHF.

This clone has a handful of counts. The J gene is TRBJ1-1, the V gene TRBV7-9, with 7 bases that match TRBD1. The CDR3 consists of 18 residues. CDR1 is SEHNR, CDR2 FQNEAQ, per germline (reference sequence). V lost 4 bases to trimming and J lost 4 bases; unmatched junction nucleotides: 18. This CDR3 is CASSSPTGAAQLGTEAFF. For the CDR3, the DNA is TGTGCCAGCAGCTCCCCTACAGGGGCGGCCCAGTTGGGCACTGAAGCTTTCTTT.

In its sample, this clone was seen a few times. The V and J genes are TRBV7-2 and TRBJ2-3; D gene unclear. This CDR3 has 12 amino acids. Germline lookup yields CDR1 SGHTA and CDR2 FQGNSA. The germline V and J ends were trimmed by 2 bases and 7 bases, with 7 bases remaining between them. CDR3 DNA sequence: TGTGCCAGCAGCTTATCATTATATACGCAGTATTTT. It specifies CASSLSLYTQYF.

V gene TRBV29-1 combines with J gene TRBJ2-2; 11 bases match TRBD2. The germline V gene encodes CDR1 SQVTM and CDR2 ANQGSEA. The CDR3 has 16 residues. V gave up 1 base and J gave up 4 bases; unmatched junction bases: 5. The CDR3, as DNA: TGCAGCGTTGAAGCTTTAGCGGGAGGGCGCACCGGGGAGCTGTTTTTT. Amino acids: CSVEALAGGRTGELFF.